The next 22 T cell receptor beta chains were all read from a single sample in a study of cytomegalovirus exposure and HLA in healthy donors. The assay was immunoSEQ multiplex PCR, and TCRdb's table has in-frame clones only and misses some. The data hold about 170,000 clones, with roughly 90% observed a single time. Sequencing used PBMCs. The receptors originated from a young man in good health and CMV-seropositive.

This clone was recorded many times. The rearrangement joins TRBV5-1 to TRBJ2-7; D is perhaps TRBD1 (5 bases). This CDR3 region has 12 residues. The germline V gene encodes CDR1 SGHRS and CDR2 YFSETQ. Trimming removed 4 bases from V and 4 bases from J, with 9 bases in between. The DNA of the CDR3 is TGCGCCAGCAGCGATGACAGTTACGAGCAGTACTTC. Translation gives CASSDDSYEQYF.

The rearrangement joins TRBV6-4 to TRBJ2-2; D not certain. V shed 6 bases and J shed 5 bases, with 13 bases lying between them. Germline CDR1 is MRHNA and CDR2 is SNTAGT. CDR3 size: 14 residues. This chain's CDR3 is CASSHYKQTGELFF. CDR3 DNA: TGTGCCAGCAGCCACTACAAGCAAACCGGGGAGCTGTTTTTT.

This clone was counted a single time. The CDR3 bases are TGTGCCATCGCCCAAATTGGACAAGGGGGCTACAATGAGCAGTTCTTC. Its protein product is CAIAQIGQGGYNEQFF. This sequence joins TRBV10-3 and TRBJ2-1; tentatively, D is TRBD1 (6 bases). The V gene lost 8 bases and the J gene lost 3 bases, with 20 bases spanning the gap. Germline V gene sequence: CDR1 ENHRY, CDR2 SYGVKD. The CDR3 loop spans 16 amino acids.

The V and J genes are TRBV5-6 and TRBJ2-6; maybe TRBD2 (5 bases). Germline V CDR1 and CDR2: SGHDT, YYEEEE. The V end lost 0 bases, the J end lost 1 base, and 11 bases lay between the germline ends. The CDR3 runs to 17 residues. The CDR3 loop reads CASSLVAGLSGANVLTF. CDR3 nucleotide sequence: TGTGCCAGCAGCTTGGTGGCAGGACTGTCTGGGGCCAACGTCCTGACTTTC.

The V gene is TRBV9, the J gene TRBJ1-1; 7 bases are a match to TRBD1. The CDR3 extends over 15 amino acids. The V and J ends lost 4 bases and 0 bases, in that order; junction bases with no gene match: 6. The germline gives CDR1 SGDLS, CDR2 YYNGEE. The CDR3 DNA follows: TGTGCCAGCAGCCTCGAGGGGACAGTGAACACTGAAGCTTTCTTT. As protein: CASSLEGTVNTEAFF.

The chain employs TRBV18 and TRBJ1-1, with TRBD1 as a possible D gene (5 bases). The CDR3 extends over 13 amino acids. Germline assignment: CDR1 KGHSH and CDR2 LQKENI. Deletions cut 2 bases from V and 1 base from J, with 5 bases between. This CDR3 reads CASSPGQNTEAFF. The CDR3, as DNA: TGTGCCAGCTCACCAGGACAGAACACTGAAGCTTTCTTT.

V gene TRBV6-5 combines with J gene TRBJ2-7; 7 bases are a match to TRBD2. The V gene's germline CDR1 is MNHEY and CDR2 SVGAGI. With V trimmed by 10 bases and J by 2 bases, 11 bases remained unmatched. The CDR3 has 14 amino acids. The DNA for the CDR3 is TGTGCCACCAAACGGAGGACTAGAACCTACGAGCAGTACTTC. It encodes CATKRRTRTYEQYF.

This clone has only a few counts. V and J are TRBV10-3 and TRBJ2-5; D possibly corresponds to TRBD1 (6 bases). V was clipped by 6 bases and J by 0 bases, with 11 bases between them. CDR1 is ENHRY and CDR2 is SYGVKD in the germline V gene. The CDR3 extends over 14 amino acids. In nucleotides, the CDR3 is TGTGCCATCAGCGCCGGACAGTACCAAGAGACCCAGTACTTC. This translates into CAISAGQYQETQYF.

This clone was seen only a few times. V gene TRBV7-9 combines with J gene TRBJ1-5; 7 bases align to TRBD1. The ends lost 1 base at V and 4 bases at J; junction bases unmatched: 7. The CDR3 is 16 residues long. From germline, CDR1 is SEHNR and CDR2 FQNEAQ (reference sequence). In DNA form, the CDR3 reads TGTGCCAGCAGCTTAGATAGGGGGCCCGGGAATCAGCCCCAGCATTTT. Amino acids: CASSLDRGPGNQPQHF. Full variable domain (rest looked up from reference TRBV7-9 and TRBJ1-5): DTGVSQNPRHKITKRGQNVTFRCDPISEHNRLYWYRQTLGQGPEFLTYFQNEAQLEKSRLLSDRFSAERPKGSFSTLEIQRTEQGDSAMYLCASSLDRGPGNQPQHFGDGTRLSIL.

This chain uses TRBV7-9 with TRBJ1-5; the D gene is possibly TRBD1 (5 bases). The germline V gene encodes CDR1 SEHNR and CDR2 FQNEAQ (reference sequence). With 4 bases removed from V and 6 bases from J, the gap between germline ends came to 10 bases. The CDR3 extends over 13 amino acids. CDR3 loop: CASSSEGVQPQHF. CDR3 DNA sequence: TGTGCCAGCAGCTCGGAAGGGGTTCAGCCCCAGCATTTT.

The chain uses TRBV6-5 and TRBJ2-3, with D perhaps TRBD2 (6 bases). There are 14 residues in the CDR3. V was pared by 4 bases and J by 4 bases, with 12 bases between. Germline CDR1 and CDR2: MNHEY and SVGAGI. The CDR3 spells CASSWRGIADTQYF. CDR3 sequence (DNA): TGTGCCAGCAGTTGGCGGGGTATAGCAGATACGCAGTATTTT.

In DNA, the CDR3 is TGTGCCAGTAGTGCCGGGACCCAAGCGGGTGAAAAACTGTTTTTT. Translation gives CASSAGTQAGEKLFF. The chain combines TRBV19 with TRBJ1-4; tentative D call: TRBD1 (5 bases). The CDR3 contains 15 residues. V was trimmed by 5 bases and J by 7 bases, leaving 17 bases between them. Germline V CDR1 and CDR2: LNHDA, SQIVND (reference sequence).

The CDR3: CASSQDSFWGQNSYGYTF. The CDR3 DNA reads as TGTGCCAGCAGCCAAGACTCTTTTTGGGGACAGAACTCCTATGGCTACACCTTC. The chain is built from TRBV7-3 and TRBJ1-2; the match to TRBD1 covers 7 bases. Germline CDR1 and CDR2: SGHTA and FQGTGA. V was clipped by 5 bases and J by 4 bases; unmatched bases: 19. The CDR3 runs 18 residues.

In its sample, this clone was seen a few times. CDR3 amino acids: CASRRDRDGYGYTF. The CDR3 bases are TGTGCCAGTAGGAGAGACAGGGACGGTTATGGCTACACCTTC. The chain recombines TRBV19 with TRBJ1-2; TRBD1 matches at 7 bases. CDR3 length equals 14 residues. V lost 6 bases and J lost 5; bases outside the gene matches: 9. In germline, CDR1 is LNHDA, CDR2 SQIVND (reference sequence).

V and J are TRBV19 and TRBJ1-5; D perhaps matches TRBD1 (6 bases). Between the trimmed V and J ends, which lost 2 bases and 6 bases, there was a span of 14 bases. This CDR3 contains 15 residues. CDR1 and CDR2 from the germline V gene are LNHDA and SQIVND (reference sequence). The CDR3 spells CASSISSRGSQPQHF. The CDR3 DNA sequence: TGTGCCAGTAGTATATCTAGCAGGGGCTCTCAGCCCCAGCATTTT.

The V call is TRBV25-1, the J call TRBJ2-5; 8 positions agree with TRBD1. Germline CDR1 MGHDK, CDR2 SYGVNS. This CDR3 is built from 16 residues. V lost 3 bases to trimming and J lost 0 bases; unmatched junction nucleotides: 6. The CDR3 nucleotides are TGTGCCAGCAGTGATAGGACAGGGTTGTACCAAGAGACCCAGTACTTC. Protein sequence: CASSDRTGLYQETQYF. Combining the CDR3 with reference TRBV25-1 and TRBJ2-5 gives the whole variable domain EADIYQTPRYLVIGTGKKITLECSQTMGHDKMYWYQQDPGMELHLIHYSYGVNSTEKGDLSSESTVSRIRTEHFPLTLESARPSHTSQYLCASSDRTGLYQETQYFGPGTRLLVL.

This chain uses TRBV9 with TRBJ2-5, with 10 bases aligning to TRBD2. In germline, CDR1 is SGDLS, CDR2 YYNGEE. V trimming: 4 bases; J trimming: 2 bases; junction bases outside the gene matches: 11. This CDR3 region has 17 residues. This chain's CDR3 is CASSPQAGGPVQETQYF. In DNA, the CDR3 is TGTGCCAGCAGCCCTCAAGCGGGAGGGCCAGTACAAGAGACCCAGTACTTC.

This clone is a singleton in its sample. The chain links TRBV7-3 to TRBJ1-1; TRBD1 aligns across 8 bases. This CDR3 contains 16 residues. V lost 5 bases, J lost 2 bases, and 10 bases stayed unmatched. Germline V CDR1 and CDR2: SGHTA, FQGTGA. The CDR3 sequence is CASSPGGFPGNTEAFF. The DNA of the CDR3 is TGTGCCAGCAGCCCAGGGGGCTTTCCGGGCAACACTGAAGCTTTCTTT.

This rearrangement joins TRBV4-1 to TRBJ2-2, with 7 positions matching TRBD2. The CDR3 is 16 residues long. V lost 0 bases to trimming and J lost 6 bases; unmatched junction nucleotides: 7. In germline, CDR1 is MGHRA, CDR2 YSYEKL. In DNA form, the CDR3 reads TGCGCCAGCAGCCAAGATGGCGGGAGAATGTCCGGGGAGCTGTTTTTT. Its translation is CASSQDGGRMSGELFF.

The chain is built from TRBV28 and TRBJ2-7; TRBD2 matches at 7 bases. V lost 3 bases, J lost 0 bases, and 2 bases stayed unmatched. The CDR3 covers 14 residues. Germline CDR1 MDHEN, CDR2 SYDVKM. The CDR3 coding sequence is TGTGCCAGCAGTTTGGGCGGGAGCTCCTACGAGCAGTACTTC. Encoded protein: CASSLGGSSYEQYF.

This rearrangement joins TRBV7-9 to TRBJ2-7; possible D gene TRBD1, 6 bases. Trimming removed 5 bases from V and 7 bases from J, with 27 bases in between. Per germline, CDR1 SEHNR and CDR2 FQNEAQ (reference sequence). This CDR3 region has 17 residues. CDR3 region: CASSLISIRQELREQYF. In nucleotides, the CDR3 is TGTGCCAGCAGCCTCATAAGCATCCGACAGGAGCTTCGGGAGCAGTACTTC.

The V and J genes are TRBV5-1 and TRBJ2-1; weak D call: TRBD2 (6 bases). Trimming left V 0 bases short and J 5 bases short, with 9 bases between. The CDR3 covers 14 residues. Germline CDR1 and CDR2: SGHRS and YFSETQ. CDR3 DNA sequence: TGCGCCAGCAGCTTGGGGGACTTAAACAATGAGCAGTTCTTC. As protein: CASSLGDLNNEQFF.